This record concerns one T cell receptor beta chain sequence. Its target is not known. This specimen belongs to a study of identical twins. Study-level results: These conclusions were based on statistical analysis (cross-sectional, not following the same donors).

Trimming pared 10 bases from V and 4 bases from J, leaving 32 bases between. The CDR3 contains 19 residues. CDR1 ENHRY and CDR2 SYGVKD come from the germline V gene. In TCRdb, the 5' RACE reads were re-called with MiXCR into one record per CDR3 protein. The table records 450,000 or so distinct CDR3 sequences, 24% of them present only once. This sample was also put to use in a study of T cells expressing NK-cell markers. As that study records: Among CD8+ T cells from several donors, dominant NKG2C+ clonotypes accounted for roughly 1.0-7.0%.

The source of this sequence is a woman younger than 30 in good health. V gene TRBV10-3 combines with J gene TRBJ2-1; D tentatively reads TRBD1 or TRBD2 (5 bases each). The sample taken for sequencing was CD4+ T cells sorted from blood. CDR3: CATQPPAGLMGTSYNEQFF. The DNA for the CDR3 is TGTGCCACCCAACCACCGGCAGGGTTAATGGGGACCTCTTACAATGAGCAGTTCTTC.